This TCR beta chain was captured in a study of metastatic and nonmetastatic thyroid tumors (dated by TCRdb to 2020 to 2021). At the level of the whole study: The researchers compared repertoires between peripheral blood samples and tumor or nodule tissue samples from patients with malignant or benign thyroid disease.

On the study overall, not on this receptor specifically: In both blood and tumor samples, malignant tumors were reported to have significantly higher TCR beta diversity than benign nodules.

Library preparation employed PCR. The data were produced on an Illumina HiSeq 4000. High-throughput sequencing was used to profile the CDR3 region of the TCR beta-chain in every patient. For the original study's pipeline: The researchers built a classifier to tell apart papillary thyroid cancer patients with distant metastasis, based on CDR3 differences among clinicopathological groups. To measure repertoire diversity the researchers used the Shannon index, while the Morisita-Horn index served to gauge how similar the tumor and blood repertoires were. TCRdb trimmed the raw reads at Q25, called clones with MiXCR and kept productive beta chains. It is TCRdb's table, rather than the study itself, that gives the V and J calls and clone size. The sample profile shows tens of thousands of clones; roughly 18% of them were found once. Together, the top ten hold roughly 12% of the sample. No treatment had been received by any patient before thyroid surgery. Patient clinical samples collected from about 2011 to 2019 were retrospectively analysed using T-cell receptor beta sequencing.

CDR1 and CDR2 were assigned from the germline V gene (reference sequence) as SGHKS and YYEKEE. The CDR3 contains 15 residues, cysteine and phenylalanine counted. Of the read, only the CDR3 DNA is kept; its 45 bases are in frame from base 1. Relative to germline, V is missing 7 bases and J is missing 9 bases, with 11 bases of the junction outside any gene match. This clone was recorded at least ten times. What this receptor recognizes is not known. Base quality data are lacking; no much larger clone is found one base away. Material: blood. This TCR was sampled from a female donor with papillary thyroid cancer or a benign thyroid nodule (not recorded which). Some clones in this sample may be carry-over from other donors' samples. The chain is encoded by TRBV5-5 joined to TRBJ2-1, with 12 bases aligning to TRBD1. The CDR3 protein sequence reads: CASAPIGTGGGEQFF. The nucleotide sequence reads as follows: TGTGCCAGCGCCCCGATCGGGACAGGGGGCGGTGAGCAGTTCTTC.